A selection of T cell receptor beta chains follows, all from one sample in a study of identical twins. MiXCR, applied by TCRdb to the 5' RACE reads, yields one record per CDR3 protein. The sample holds 250,000 or so distinct CDR3 sequences, 5.5% to 7% seen once. The sample also formed part of further work on yellow fever vaccine responses in identical twins.

Sequences were obtained from memory (CD45RO+) T cells sorted from blood. The receptors were gathered from a woman aged 18-35 years in good health. CDR3s leave out the opening cysteine and the closing phenylalanine or tryptophan. The order of the fields is V gene, J gene, clone size, CDR3 protein. Only some rows state a clone size, as once, few, many or a class for expanded clones.

v_gene: TRBV6-5
j_gene: TRBJ1-6
abundance: few
CDR3aa: ASSSSSWTVNSPLH

v_gene: TRBV20-1
j_gene: TRBJ1-1
abundance: many
CDR3aa: SAPSSDSMNTEAF

v_gene: TRBV12-3/TRBV12-4
j_gene: TRBJ2-2
abundance: many
CDR3aa: ASTLGTEGNTGELF

v_gene: TRBV5-1
j_gene: TRBJ2-6
abundance: many
CDR3aa: ASSPDSGANVLT

v_gene: TRBV20-1
j_gene: TRBJ2-5
abundance: many
CDR3aa: SARAGGDQETQY

v_gene: TRBV28
j_gene: TRBJ2-1
abundance: few
CDR3aa: ASSFGSGDYYK

v_gene: TRBV5-1
j_gene: TRBJ2-7
abundance: few
CDR3aa: ASSPGTSGALEQY

v_gene: TRBV5-5
j_gene: TRBJ1-5
abundance: many
CDR3aa: ASSPDDNQPQH

v_gene: TRBV6-2/TRBV6-3
j_gene: TRBJ2-1
abundance: many
CDR3aa: ATYRTGSGVGRLNEQF

v_gene: TRBV6-5
j_gene: TRBJ2-3
abundance: NA
CDR3aa: ASRFSREGLTDTQY

v_gene: TRBV20-1
j_gene: TRBJ1-5
abundance: many
CDR3aa: SAQADGDQPQH

v_gene: TRBV20-1
j_gene: TRBJ2-1
abundance: many
CDR3aa: SATTSGRKNEQF

v_gene: TRBV29-1
j_gene: TRBJ2-1
abundance: many
CDR3aa: SGGQGDYNEQF

v_gene: TRBV29-1
j_gene: TRBJ2-1
abundance: few
CDR3aa: SAGGPKGDEQF

v_gene: TRBV12-2
j_gene: TRBJ2-5
abundance: NA
CDR3aa: ASRPPIGQGRKTQY

v_gene: TRBV28
j_gene: TRBJ2-3
abundance: few
CDR3aa: ASSLTASGRGADTQY

v_gene: TRBV7-9
j_gene: TRBJ2-2
abundance: many
CDR3aa: ASSLGRIGELF